This entry is about one T cell receptor beta chain. Its recognized antigen is unknown. Base qualities are not recorded, but no much larger clone differs from it by a single base. This record belongs to a study of T cell responses to AZD1222 COVID-19 vaccine (dated by TCRdb to the early 2020s). Background for the entire study: Because spike-specific TCR depth and breadth did not differ between the two schedules, AZD1222 recipients who got a second dose at roughly 4 weeks were pooled with those who got a second dose at roughly 12 weeks. A total of approximately 250 trial participants underwent TCR sequencing, of whom around 210 had received two doses of AZD1222 and approximately 26 had received two doses of the MenACWY control vaccine. Trial participants were enrolled into age subgroups of 18-55, 56-69 and 70-plus years, which contained around 150, 28 and 57 TCR-sequenced participants, respectively.

Taken from cysteine to phenylalanine, the CDR3 has 15 residues. Of the read, only the CDR3 DNA is kept; its 45 bases are in frame from base 1. Trimming takes 6 bases from V and 4 bases from J, and the germline ends sit 13 bases apart. Sequences SNHLY (CDR1) and FYNNEI (CDR2) are obtained from the germline V gene. Summary of the overall study and its limitations: Reportedly, almost half of the unique spike-specific TCRs recognized epitopes lying outside the regions that are mutated in the B.1.351 and B.1.1.7 variants. CD4 TCRs associated with the vaccine covered the entire spike protein, and the dominant responses were in regions 160-218 and 743-854. Conclusions about previously exposed vaccinees are limited, since just a handful of AZD1222 recipients were seropositive for SARS-CoV-2 at baseline. Most participants were white British and females outnumbered males, and the authors suggested that clonal diversity may have been underestimated. In the small 56-69-year group, the increase in depth fell short of significance, most likely because of low power. After two AZD1222 doses, both the breadth and the depth of spike-specific TCRs were significantly higher than at day 0 and than in MenACWY recipients. No day 14 peak-response samples were available, so repertoires were characterized only after the peak T cell response.

The time point label on this specimen signifies: baseline before first vaccination. Vaccinee samples were obtained from the UK trials COV001 and COV002, which included a single-blind randomized controlled phase 2/3 trial of AZD1222 (ChAdOx1 nCoV-19) in healthy adults. For TCRbeta chain sequencing, PBMC samples were collected from trial participants at day 0 and at day 28 after the second dose. The CDR3 regions of human TCRbeta chains were analyzed by immunosequencing. The original methods were these. TCRs in the repertoires were matched against a reference library of SARS-CoV-2-specific TCRs that had been generated with the MIRA antigen-specificity platform. Breadth meant the fraction of unique TCRs that were SARS-CoV-2-associated, whereas depth meant the fraction of total T cells that were SARS-CoV-2-associated. Using the MIRA data, each spike-specific TCR was mapped to the spike region that the TCR reacts to and placed in a CD4 or CD8 class. Log10-transformed breadth and depth values were compared by one-way ANOVA with Sidak's multiple comparisons tests. TCRdb obtained this table from immuneACCESS and retained in-frame rearrangements with V and J assigned. These tables miss some clones; where compared with another copy, unresolved V genes account for less than half of the shortfall, and the remainder is unexplained. Clonal size and the V and J genes are those of that table, whereas D and trimming came from the DNA. This sample has 110,000 to 150,000 clones in its table, and around 93% of those were observed once. The ten top clones hold about 8.6% of the sample.

This chain is built from TRBV2 and TRBJ1-6; no D segment can be confidently identified. The sample consisted of peripheral blood, taken on day 0 of AZD1222 vaccination. The receptor's source is an adult in good health. The CDR3 loop reads CASSGVESYNSPLHF. The nucleotide sequence reads TGTGCCAGCAGCGGGGTAGAGAGTTATAATTCACCCCTCCACTTT.